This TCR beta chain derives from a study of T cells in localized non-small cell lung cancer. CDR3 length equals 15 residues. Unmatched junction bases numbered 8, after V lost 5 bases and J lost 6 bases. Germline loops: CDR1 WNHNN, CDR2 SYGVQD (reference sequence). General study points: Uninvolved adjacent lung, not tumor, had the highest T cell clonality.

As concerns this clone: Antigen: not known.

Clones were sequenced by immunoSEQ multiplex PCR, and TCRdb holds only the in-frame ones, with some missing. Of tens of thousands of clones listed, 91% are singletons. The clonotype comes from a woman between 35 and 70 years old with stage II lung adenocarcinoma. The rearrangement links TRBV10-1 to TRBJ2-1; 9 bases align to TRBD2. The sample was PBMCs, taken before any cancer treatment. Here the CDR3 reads CASSIAGEGVNEQFF. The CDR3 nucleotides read TGCGCCAGCAGTATAGCGGGAGAAGGAGTCAATGAGCAGTTCTTC.